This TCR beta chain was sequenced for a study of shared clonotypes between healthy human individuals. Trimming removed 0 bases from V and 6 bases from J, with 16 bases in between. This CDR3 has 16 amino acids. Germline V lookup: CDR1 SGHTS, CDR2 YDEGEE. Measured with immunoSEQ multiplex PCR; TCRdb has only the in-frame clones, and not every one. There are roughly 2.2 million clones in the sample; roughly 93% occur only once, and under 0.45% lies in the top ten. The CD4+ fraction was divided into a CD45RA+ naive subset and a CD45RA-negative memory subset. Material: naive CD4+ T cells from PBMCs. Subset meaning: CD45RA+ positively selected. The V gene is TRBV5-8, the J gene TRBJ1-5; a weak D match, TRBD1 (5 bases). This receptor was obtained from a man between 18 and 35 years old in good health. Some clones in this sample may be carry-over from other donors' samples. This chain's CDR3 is CASSLDRGWVGQPQHF. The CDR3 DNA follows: TGTGCCAGCAGCTTGGATAGGGGATGGGTAGGTCAGCCCCAGCATTTT.